This TCR beta chain was recovered during a study of cytomegalovirus exposure and HLA in healthy donors. For this clone: Its antigen is currently unknown.

Trimming took 4 bases from V and 4 from J; bases not matched to a gene: 7. The CDR3 runs 15 residues. CDR1 and CDR2 from the germline V gene are MRHNA and SNTAGT. Notes on the study in general: Being productive about 87% or about 30% of the time was typical of most TCR beta V segments in an earlier analysis. In a later analysis, TCR beta V- and J-gene trimming was associated with a missense DCLRE1C variant.

It was with 60 Vbeta and 13 Jbeta primers that the PCR ran. Here immunoSEQ multiplex PCR was the method, and the copy in TCRdb shows in-frame clones only, minus some. In total, the table holds roughly 220,000 clones. The specimen was PBMCs. This clonotype was sampled from a girl aged 2-10 years in good health and CMV-seropositive. The chain has TRBV6-4 and TRBJ2-1; 7 bases map to TRBD2. The CDR3: CASSVNAGAYNEQFF. DNA of the CDR3: TGTGCCAGCAGTGTTAACGCGGGAGCATACAATGAGCAGTTCTTC.